The text below deals with one T cell receptor beta chain. The sample belongs to a study of cytomegalovirus exposure and HLA in healthy donors. Germline-derived CDR1 and CDR2 are SGHTS and YDEGEE. This CDR3 region has 17 residues. V lost 0 bases to trimming and J lost 2 bases; unmatched junction nucleotides: 7. A multiplex PCR was run with 60 Vbeta primers and 13 Jbeta primers. The protocol was immunoSEQ multiplex PCR, while the TCRdb copy is restricted to in-frame clones and leaves out a portion. The repertoire includes 80,000 to 100,000 clones, more than 75% of them detected once, and 10% to 13% sits in the top ten.

The material sequenced was PBMCs. This rearrangement joins TRBV5-8 to TRBJ2-5; 10 bases map to TRBD2. This TCR was recovered from a human donor in good health. The CDR3 region is CASSLAGLATPQETQYF. The CDR3, as DNA: TGTGCCAGCAGCTTGGCGGGACTAGCGACTCCGCAAGAGACCCAGTACTTC.